The 30 T cell receptor beta chains given below trace back to one sample, sequenced in a study of blood T cell repertoires in COVID-19. Sequencing used immunoSEQ multiplex PCR; TCRdb keeps in-frame clones, though not all of them. This repertoire shows over 150,000 clones, roughly nine tenths found once; its top ten account for approximately 0.56%. Sample: peripheral blood. These receptors were obtained from a man aged 45 to 65 with acute or convalescent COVID-19.

The chain recombines TRBV5-4 with TRBJ2-5, with TRBD2 matching 15 bases. This CDR3 is built from 15 residues. Germline V gene data show CDR1 as SGHNT and CDR2 as YYREEE (reference sequence). Unmatched junction bases numbered 3, after V lost 4 bases and J lost 5 bases. The CDR3, as DNA: TGTGCCAGCAGCCCCGGGACTAGCGGGAGGGAGACCCAGTACTTC. Translation gives CASSPGTSGRETQYF.

V usage is TRBV27 and J usage is TRBJ1-6; D unclear. Trimming shortened V by 4 bases and J by 0 bases, and 7 bases separated the two germline ends. Looked up from germline, CDR1 is MNHEY and CDR2 is SMNVEV (reference sequence). The CDR3 has 15 amino acids. This chain's CDR3 is CASSSTDSYNSPLHF. The CDR3, as DNA: TGTGCCAGCAGTTCCACAGACTCCTATAATTCACCCCTCCACTTT.

V is TRBV4-1 and J is TRBJ1-1; D is ambiguous. From germline, CDR1 is MGHRA and CDR2 YSYEKL. The CDR3 length is 16 residues. Deletions cut 0 bases from V and 0 bases from J, with 11 bases between. The CDR3 sequence is CASSQERVPLNTEAFF. The CDR3 bases are TGCGCCAGCAGCCAAGAACGGGTACCCTTGAACACTGAAGCTTTCTTT.

The V call is TRBV7-2, the J call TRBJ2-5; D remains ambiguous. CDR1 is SGHTA, CDR2 FQGNSA, per germline. Trimming shortened V by 3 bases and J by 2 bases, and 13 bases separated the two germline ends. The CDR3 is 15 residues long. The CDR3: CASSFAESRQETQYF. In DNA form, the CDR3 reads TGTGCCAGCAGCTTCGCGGAGTCGCGTCAAGAGACCCAGTACTTC.

This clone was counted only a few times. Other nucleotide sequences from this sample produce the same CDR3. The V and J genes are TRBV9 and TRBJ2-7, with unresolved D. With 0 bases removed from V and 3 bases from J, the gap between germline ends came to 10 bases. The CDR3 runs 14 residues. Germline assignment: CDR1 SGDLS and CDR2 YYNGEE. CDR3 residues: CASSVATSNYEQYF. The CDR3 DNA reads as TGTGCCAGCAGCGTAGCTACGAGTAACTACGAGCAGTACTTC. The entire variable domain, with the rest obtained from reference TRBV9 and TRBJ2-7, is as follows: DSGVTQTPKHLITATGQRVTLRCSPRSGDLSVYWYQQSLDQGLQFLIQYYNGEERAKGNILERFSAQQFPDLHSELNLSSLELGDSALYFCASSVATSNYEQYFGPGTRLTVT.

The sample holds a few counts of this clone. The chain combines TRBV2 with TRBJ1-5; D unresolved. There are 13 residues in the CDR3. V dropped 5 bases and J dropped 3 bases, with 8 bases sitting between them. Germline V CDR1 and CDR2: SNHLY, FYNNEI. For the CDR3, the DNA is TGTGCCAGCAGTAACAGTTACAATCAGCCCCAGCATTTT. Translating gives CASSNSYNQPQHF.

The rearrangement joins TRBV7-9 to TRBJ2-3; 13 bases are shared with TRBD2. The junction had 6 bases not matched to a gene; V was cut back by 4 bases and J by 2 bases. Germline lookup yields CDR1 SEHNR and CDR2 FQNEAQ (reference sequence). There are 17 residues in the CDR3. Here the CDR3 reads CASSSRLAGGPTDTQYF. In nucleotides, the CDR3 is TGTGCCAGCAGCTCCAGACTAGCGGGGGGCCCCACAGATACGCAGTATTTT. The variable domain in full, completed from reference TRBV7-9 and TRBJ2-3, reads DTGVSQNPRHKITKRGQNVTFRCDPISEHNRLYWYRQTLGQGPEFLTYFQNEAQLEKSRLLSDRFSAERPKGSFSTLEIQRTEQGDSAMYLCASSSRLAGGPTDTQYFGPGTRLTVL.

The CDR3 DNA reads as TGCGCCAGCAGCTTGACGGCCGGGAGAGGTTCACCCCTCCACTTT. This encodes CASSLTAGRGSPLHF. The chain has TRBV5-1 and TRBJ1-6; the D is unclear. CDR3 length equals 15 residues. V was shortened by 1 base and J by 9 bases, with 14 bases between the two germline ends. Germline CDR1 SGHRS, CDR2 YFSETQ.

This clone was observed once. The chain couples TRBV5-1 to TRBJ2-1, with TRBD1 identical over 9 bases. With V trimmed by 4 bases and J by 0 bases, 5 bases remained unmatched. Germline V gene sequence: CDR1 SGHRS, CDR2 YFSETQ. The CDR3 contains 16 residues. CDR3 sequence (DNA): TGCGCCAGCAGCGGAGGACAGGGGTTCTCCTACAATGAGCAGTTCTTC. It is translated as CASSGGQGFSYNEQFF.

The chain uses TRBV10-3 and TRBJ1-3; TRBD1 is a possible D gene (6 bases). The CDR3 covers 15 residues. Germline V CDR1 and CDR2: ENHRY, SYGVKD. The germline V and J ends were trimmed by 6 bases and 2 bases, with 14 bases remaining between them. Written as DNA, the CDR3 is TGTGCCATCAGAAGTCACAGGGACGCTGGAAACACCATATATTTT. It specifies CAIRSHRDAGNTIYF.

The rearrangement uses TRBV5-4 and TRBJ2-7; the match to TRBD2 covers 10 bases. This CDR3 region has 15 residues. The germline V gene has CDR1 SGHNT and CDR2 YYREEE (reference sequence). After removal of 4 bases from V and 6 bases from J, the junction contained 10 bases not matched to a gene. The CDR3 reads CASSPEAGGPTEQYF. The CDR3 DNA reads TGTGCCAGCAGCCCAGAAGCGGGAGGGCCGACCGAGCAGTACTTC.

J is TRBJ2-5 and V is TRBV14; D perhaps matches TRBD1 (6 bases). The CDR3 contains 16 residues. Germline V CDR1 and CDR2: SGHDN, FVKESK. V lost 2 bases and J lost 1, with 14 bases in between. The CDR3 here is CASSQKTWTAQETQYF. CDR3 coding DNA: TGTGCCAGCAGCCAAAAGACGTGGACAGCCCAAGAGACCCAGTACTTC.

The J gene is TRBJ2-3, the V gene TRBV7-9; D is unresolved. The CDR3 covers 13 residues. V was clipped by 5 bases and J by 4 bases, with 10 bases between them. Germline assignment: CDR1 SEHNR and CDR2 FQNEAQ (reference sequence). The CDR3, as DNA: TGTGCCAGCAGCCCTCCCGCGGCAGATACGCAGTATTTT. Amino acids: CASSPPAADTQYF.

This chain links TRBV7-2 with TRBJ2-5; D not resolved. This CDR3 contains 13 residues. Per the germline V gene, CDR1 is SGHTA and CDR2 is FQGNSA. V lost 6 bases and J 1 base, leaving 9 bases between the germline ends. For the CDR3, the DNA is TGTGCCAGCAGGCCCGCGAGCCAAGAGACCCAGTACTTC. Translation: CASRPASQETQYF.

This rearrangement joins TRBV27 to TRBJ2-7, with D perhaps TRBD1 (6 bases). V lost 3 bases to trimming and J lost 1 base, with 10 bases between them. Per the germline V gene, CDR1 is MNHEY and CDR2 is SMNVEV (reference sequence). This CDR3 contains 14 residues. CDR3 loop: CASSLAGQSYEQYF. The CDR3 DNA reads as TGTGCCAGCAGTTTGGCCGGACAGTCCTACGAGCAGTACTTC.

The chain uses TRBV11-2 and TRBJ1-1; D perhaps matches TRBD1 (6 bases). The CDR3 runs 15 residues. Germline CDR1 SGHAT, CDR2 FQNNGV. V was clipped by 0 bases and J by 5 bases, with 13 bases between them. The CDR3 DNA is TGTGCCAGCAGCTTAGAAGTGGGCAGGGGTACTGAAGCTTTCTTT. Translating it yields CASSLEVGRGTEAFF.

The rearrangement uses TRBV13 and TRBJ2-7; TRBD2 might be the D (5 bases). Trimming removed 3 bases at V and 2 bases at J, with 8 bases between. This CDR3 spans 13 amino acids. Germline CDR1 reads PRHDT; CDR2 reads FYEKMQ (reference sequence). The CDR3 DNA follows: TGTGCCAGCAGCTTTAGAGGGACCTACGAGCAGTACGTC. Translated, it gives CASSFRGTYEQYV.

To note about this clone: Germline is not matched at one junction end, which may reflect a read error. As DNA, the CDR3 is TGTGCCAGCAGCCGTACCTCCGGGACAGGGGTAAATCAGTCCCAGCATTTT. This gives the protein CASSRTSGTGVNQSQHF. The rearrangement uses TRBV6-2 or TRBV6-3 and TRBJ1-5, with 10 bases aligning to TRBD1. This CDR3 spans 17 amino acids. Germline lookup yields CDR1 MNHEY and CDR2 SVGEGT.

This clone was recorded once. The rearrangement uses TRBV21-1 and TRBJ1-4; the tabulated D call, TRBD1, remains unverified against the DNA. TRBV21-1 is shown as a pseudogene. The CDR3 extends over 15 amino acids. DNA of the CDR3: TGTGCCAGCAGCACAGCGACAGGGGGAGATGAAAAACTGTTTTTT. Its translation: CASSTATGGDEKLFF.

The chain links TRBV6-6 to TRBJ2-6, with TRBD1 as a possible D gene (5 bases). Germline CDR1 and CDR2: MNHNY and SVGAGI (reference sequence). Trimming removed 7 bases from V and 1 base from J, with 8 bases in between. This CDR3 contains 14 residues. CDR3 loop: CASKTGSGANVLTF. The CDR3 DNA reads TGTGCCAGCAAAACAGGTTCTGGGGCCAACGTCCTGACTTTC.

In regard to this clone: This specimen includes other DNA sequences encoding the same CDR3. This chain uses TRBV3-1 (or the pseudogene TRBV3-2) with TRBJ2-2; no firm D call. The V gene's germline CDR1 is LGHDT and CDR2 YNNKEL (reference sequence). The CDR3 has 16 residues. V shed 1 base and J shed 0 bases, with 9 bases lying between them. CDR3 DNA: TGTGCCAGCAGCCAAGGAGGCGCCACGAACACCGGGGAGCTGTTTTTT. Its translation is CASSQGGATNTGELFF.

The J gene is TRBJ2-1, the V gene TRBV3-1 (or the pseudogene TRBV3-2); D not resolved. Germline CDR1 and CDR2: LGHDT and YNNKEL (reference sequence). This CDR3 is 14 amino acids long. The V end was cut by 1 base, the J end by 5 bases, with 9 bases between. The DNA of the CDR3 is TGTGCCAGCAGCCAAGCCGTTATCGACAATGAGCAGTTCTTC. This gives the protein CASSQAVIDNEQFF.

V gene TRBV19 combines with J gene TRBJ2-7; 9 bases line up with TRBD1. CDR3 length: 13 amino acids. V was clipped by 4 bases and J by 3 bases; unmatched bases: 1. The V gene's germline CDR1 is LNHDA and CDR2 SQIVND (reference sequence). DNA of the CDR3: TGTGCCAGTAGTACGGGACAGGGCTACGAGCAGTACGTC. It encodes CASSTGQGYEQYV.

For this clone: At one end the junction does not follow the germline gene, possibly because of a read error. The chain uses TRBV9 and TRBJ2-5; 7 positions agree with TRBD2. Germline values: CDR1 SGDLS, CDR2 YYNGEE. The CDR3 loop spans 12 amino acids. The chain's CDR3 is CASSAASGTIDF. The CDR3 DNA is TGTGCCAGCAGCGCCGCTAGCGGTACCATAGACTTC.

This clone has only a few counts. The rearrangement joins TRBV28 to TRBJ1-2, with 9 bases aligning to TRBD1. Germline V lookup: CDR1 MDHEN, CDR2 SYDVKM. Germline trimming cut 5 bases from V and 4 bases from J; bases unmatched to any gene: 8. The CDR3 has 15 residues. The CDR3 loop reads CASSGTGTGTYGYTF. The CDR3 bases are TGTGCCAGCAGTGGTACCGGGACAGGGACCTATGGCTACACCTTC.

The V call is TRBV28, the J call TRBJ1-5, with D perhaps TRBD1 (6 bases). This CDR3 is built from 15 residues. Trimming pared 3 bases from V and 6 bases from J, leaving 15 bases between. Per germline, CDR1 MDHEN and CDR2 SYDVKM. The CDR3 region is CASSFPGQGSQPQHF. The DNA for the CDR3 is TGTGCCAGCAGTTTTCCCGGGCAGGGGAGTCAGCCCCAGCATTTT.

This clone was recorded only once. The chain combines TRBV29-1 with TRBJ2-1; 7 bases line up with TRBD2. The CDR3 is made up of 14 amino acids. The V and J ends lost 7 bases and 3 bases, in that order; junction bases with no gene match: 9. Germline V gene sequence: CDR1 SQVTM, CDR2 ANQGSEA. CDR3 region: CSARMGGDYNEQFF. CDR3 DNA: TGCAGCGCAAGAATGGGGGGGGACTACAATGAGCAGTTCTTC.

This clone has only one observation. The chain combines TRBV9 with TRBJ2-3; D not resolved. This CDR3 is 12 amino acids long. Germline lookup yields CDR1 SGDLS and CDR2 YYNGEE. The V gene lost 4 bases and the J gene lost 0 bases, with 3 bases spanning the gap. DNA of the CDR3: TGTGCCAGCAGCCTCAGCACAGATACGCAGTATTTT. Protein: CASSLSTDTQYF.

The CDR3 loop is CASSLNPGRGNEQFF. As DNA, the CDR3 is TGTGCCAGCAGCTTAAATCCTGGCCGGGGCAATGAGCAGTTCTTC. The chain links TRBV7-2 to TRBJ2-1, with D tentatively TRBD2 (5 bases). The CDR3 totals 15 residues. The germline V gene has CDR1 SGHTA and CDR2 FQGNSA. Trimming took off 2 bases at V and 6 bases at J, with 14 bases between the two ends.

This clone was observed a handful of times. The chain uses TRBV7-9 and TRBJ2-2, with 7 bases fitting TRBD1. The CDR3 totals 12 residues. V shed 4 bases, J shed 8 bases, and the junction held 1 base outside the gene matches. Germline V gene data show CDR1 as SEHNR and CDR2 as FQNEAQ (reference sequence). The DNA of the CDR3 is TGTGCCAGCAGCTACAGGGGTGGGGAGCTGTTTTTT. It yields the protein CASSYRGGELFF. The complete variable domain, with remaining parts taken from reference TRBV7-9 and TRBJ2-2, reads DTGVSQNPRHKITKRGQNVTFRCDPISEHNRLYWYRQTLGQGPEFLTYFQNEAQLEKSRLLSDRFSAERPKGSFSTLEIQRTEQGDSAMYLCASSYRGGELFFGEGSRLTVL.